These T cell receptor beta chains were read from a single sample in a study of cytomegalovirus exposure and HLA in healthy donors. Clones were sequenced by immunoSEQ multiplex PCR, and TCRdb holds only the in-frame ones, with some missing. The sample has around 120,000 clones, 80% seen once. The sequenced sample was PBMCs. These receptors were taken from a human donor in good health. CDR3s include the opening cysteine and the closing phenylalanine or tryptophan. The D gene is left open where the match is weak. Clone size, where shown, is once, few, many, or a class for clones that have expanded.

clone size: once
D gene: TRBD2
J gene: TRBJ2-1
CDR3 length: 15
V gene: TRBV7-6
CDR3 protein: CASSLAGGFYNEQFF
CDR3 DNA: TGTGCCAGCAGCTTGGCGGGGGGTTTCTACAATGAGCAGTTCTTC

clone size: NA
D gene: TRBD1
J gene: TRBJ1-3
CDR3 length: 15
V gene: TRBV4-1
CDR3 protein: CASSQDRTGGNTIYF
CDR3 DNA: TGCGCCAGCAGCCAAGATAGGACAGGGGGCAACACCATATATTTT

clone size: NA
D gene: TRBD2
J gene: TRBJ2-2
CDR3 length: 15
V gene: TRBV6-5
CDR3 protein: CASSYTSGGAGELFF
CDR3 DNA: TGTGCCAGCAGTTATACTAGCGGGGGGGCCGGGGAGCTGTTTTTT

clone size: many
D gene: TRBD1
J gene: TRBJ1-3
CDR3 length: 20
V gene: TRBV6-1
CDR3 protein: CASSGLPGTGLSLSGNTIYF
CDR3 DNA: TGTGCCAGCAGTGGTCTCCCCGGGACAGGATTATCCCTCTCTGGAAACACCATATATTTT

clone size: NA
D gene: NA
J gene: TRBJ1-1
CDR3 length: 17
V gene: TRBV21-1
CDR3 protein: CASSKFGLRFPSREAFF
CDR3 DNA: TGTGCCAGCAGCAAATTTGGCCTTCGATTTCCTTCTCGTGAAGCTTTCTTT

clone size: NA
D gene: NA
J gene: TRBJ1-5
CDR3 length: 15
V gene: TRBV27
CDR3 protein: CAVSPDPRGKQPQHF
CDR3 DNA: TGTGCCGTCTCGCCGGACCCCAGGGGTAAACAGCCCCAGCATTTT

clone size: NA
D gene: TRBD1
J gene: TRBJ1-5
CDR3 length: 16
V gene: TRBV19
CDR3 protein: CASSPETGNSNQPQHF
CDR3 DNA: TGTGCCAGTAGTCCTGAGACAGGGAATAGCAATCAGCCCCAGCATTTT

clone size: few
D gene: NA
J gene: TRBJ1-6
CDR3 length: 13
V gene: TRBV6-5
CDR3 protein: CASSSQENSPLHF
CDR3 DNA: TGTGCCAGCAGTTCCCAGGAAAATTCACCCCTCCACTTT

clone size: NA
D gene: NA
J gene: TRBJ1-2
CDR3 length: 15
V gene: TRBV11-2
CDR3 protein: CASSSVAGGLYGYTF
CDR3 DNA: TGTGCCAGCAGCTCCGTGGCGGGGGGGCTCTATGGCTACACCTTC

clone size: NA
D gene: TRBD2
J gene: TRBJ2-1
CDR3 length: 17
V gene: TRBV9
CDR3 protein: CASSVERGGVPRSVQFF
CDR3 DNA: TGTGCCAGCAGCGTAGAACGGGGGGGGGTCCCCCGGTCAGTGCAGTTCTTC

clone size: once
D gene: TRBD1
J gene: TRBJ1-2
CDR3 length: 16
V gene: TRBV19
CDR3 protein: CASSIDPGQGSGGYTF
CDR3 DNA: TGTGCCAGTAGTATAGATCCGGGACAGGGGAGCGGTGGCTACACCTTC

clone size: NA
D gene: NA
J gene: TRBJ1-6
CDR3 length: 14
V gene: TRBV10-2
CDR3 protein: CASSESGSNSPLHF
CDR3 DNA: TGCGCCAGCAGTGAGTCAGGGAGTAATTCACCCCTCCACTTT

clone size: NA
D gene: TRBD1
J gene: TRBJ1-2
CDR3 length: 15
V gene: TRBV5-6
CDR3 protein: CASSFQYGQGTGYTF
CDR3 DNA: TGTGCCAGCAGCTTCCAATACGGACAGGGAACCGGCTACACCTTC

clone size: NA
D gene: TRBD1
J gene: TRBJ2-1
CDR3 length: 13
V gene: TRBV4-1
CDR3 protein: CATRDSLHNEQFF
CDR3 DNA: TGCGCCACCCGGGACAGTCTGCACAATGAGCAGTTCTTC

clone size: NA
D gene: NA
J gene: TRBJ1-1
CDR3 length: 14
V gene: TRBV5-6
CDR3 protein: CASSLGRGTTEAFF
CDR3 DNA: TGTGCCAGCAGCTTGGGCAGGGGTACCACTGAAGCTTTCTTT

clone size: NA
D gene: TRBD1
J gene: TRBJ2-7
CDR3 length: 14
V gene: TRBV19
CDR3 protein: CASRTGTGAYEQYF
CDR3 DNA: TGTGCCAGTAGGACCGGGACAGGGGCCTACGAGCAGTACTTC

clone size: once
D gene: TRBD1
J gene: TRBJ2-5
CDR3 length: 15
V gene: TRBV7-9
CDR3 protein: CASSKGDREQETQYF
CDR3 DNA: TGTGCCAGCAGCAAGGGGGACAGGGAACAAGAGACCCAGTACTTC

clone size: NA
D gene: TRBD1
J gene: TRBJ2-1
CDR3 length: 14
V gene: TRBV9
CDR3 protein: CASSPRTGTREQFF
CDR3 DNA: TGTGCCAGCAGCCCTCGGACAGGAACTCGTGAGCAGTTCTTC

clone size: NA
D gene: TRBD1
J gene: TRBJ2-3
CDR3 length: 14
V gene: TRBV6-5
CDR3 protein: CASSGTGPTDTQYF
CDR3 DNA: TGTGCCAGCTCCGGGACAGGACCCACAGATACGCAGTATTTT

clone size: NA
D gene: TRBD2
J gene: TRBJ2-1
CDR3 length: 14
V gene: TRBV6-5
CDR3 protein: CASSRLAGVGEQFF
CDR3 DNA: TGTGCCAGCAGTCGACTAGCGGGGGTAGGTGAGCAGTTCTTC

clone size: NA
D gene: TRBD2
J gene: TRBJ2-1
CDR3 length: 14
V gene: TRBV7-6
CDR3 protein: CASSITSGGLEQFF
CDR3 DNA: TGTGCCAGCAGCATTACTAGCGGGGGGCTTGAGCAGTTCTTC

clone size: NA
D gene: NA
J gene: TRBJ2-3
CDR3 length: 13
V gene: TRBV19
CDR3 protein: CATSILRGDTQYF
CDR3 DNA: TGTGCCACCTCGATCCTCCGGGGGGATACGCAGTATTTT

clone size: NA
D gene: TRBD1
J gene: TRBJ1-5
CDR3 length: 21
V gene: TRBV18
CDR3 protein: CASSPGFARDRGLGSNQPQHF
CDR3 DNA: TGTGCCAGCTCACCGGGGTTCGCCCGGGACAGGGGGTTAGGGAGCAATCAGCCCCAGCATTTT

clone size: NA
D gene: NA
J gene: TRBJ2-7
CDR3 length: 15
V gene: TRBV2
CDR3 protein: CASSERPDWLYEQYF
CDR3 DNA: TGTGCCAGCAGTGAAAGACCGGACTGGCTCTACGAGCAGTACTTC

clone size: few
D gene: NA
J gene: TRBJ1-4
CDR3 length: 16
V gene: TRBV28
CDR3 protein: CASSPGDKTTNEKLFF
CDR3 DNA: TGTGCCAGCAGTCCAGGGGACAAAACAACTAATGAAAAACTGTTTTTT

clone size: once
D gene: NA
J gene: TRBJ2-2
CDR3 length: 13
V gene: TRBV6-4
CDR3 protein: CASKAGEVGELFF
CDR3 DNA: TGTGCCAGCAAGGCCGGGGAGGTCGGGGAGCTGTTTTTT

clone size: NA
D gene: NA
J gene: TRBJ1-1
CDR3 length: 12
V gene: TRBV7-9
CDR3 protein: CATILDYRGAFF
CDR3 DNA: TGTGCCACGATATTGGACTACCGCGGGGCTTTCTTT